The 28 T cell receptor beta chains in this list originate from one sample, sequenced in a study of technical replicates of blood from a handful of donors. The table came from immunoSEQ multiplex PCR; TCRdb's copy has only in-frame clones and leaves some out. The profile shows tens of thousands of clones, roughly 94% of them singletons. The specimen sequenced was T cells isolated from PBMCs. The receptors stem from a human donor in good health.

The V gene is TRBV19, the J gene TRBJ1-5; 8 bases align to TRBD1. The CDR3 has 15 amino acids. The germline CDR1 and CDR2 sequences are LNHDA and SQIVND (reference sequence). V lost 4 bases and J lost 4; bases outside the gene matches: 6. CDR3 coding DNA: TGTGCCAGTAGTAGCACGACAGGGGCGAATCAGCCCCAGCATTTT. It is translated as CASSSTTGANQPQHF.

The chain carries TRBV13 and TRBJ2-5; 13 bases are shared with TRBD2. The CDR3 sequence is 16 residues long. The junction had 7 bases not matched to a gene; V was cut back by 4 bases and J by 5 bases. Germline V CDR1 and CDR2: PRHDT, FYEKMQ (reference sequence). This CDR3 is CASSSGTSGTGETQYF. The CDR3 DNA is TGTGCCAGCAGCTCCGGGACTAGCGGGACTGGGGAGACCCAGTACTTC.

The V gene is TRBV7-9, the J gene TRBJ1-1; D is uncertain. CDR3 length equals 15 residues. From germline, CDR1 is SEHNR and CDR2 FQNEAQ (reference sequence). Deletions cut 0 bases from V and 4 bases from J, with 12 bases between. The CDR3 loop reads CASSLAASAGTEAFF. The CDR3 DNA reads as TGTGCCAGCAGCTTAGCGGCGAGCGCGGGCACTGAAGCTTTCTTT.

With respect to this clone: Relative to the germline gene, one junction end is altered; a read error may explain this. The chain employs TRBV6-5 and TRBJ1-1, with a possible D match to TRBD1 (5 bases). Per the germline V gene, CDR1 is MNHEY and CDR2 is SVGAGI. The CDR3 spans 16 residues. CDR3 region: CASSYSRSNSGGVLCF. The DNA of the CDR3 is TGTGCCAGCAGTTACTCGAGATCGAACTCGGGAGGGGTCCTTTGCTTT.

The gene calls are TRBV19 and TRBJ1-5, with TRBD1 identical over 11 bases. CDR1 and CDR2 from the germline V gene are LNHDA and SQIVND (reference sequence). This CDR3 has 15 amino acids. The V segment lost 4 bases and the J segment 7 bases; nucleotides outside the gene matches: 6. This CDR3 is CASSTGQGGGQPQHF. In nucleotides, the CDR3 is TGTGCCAGTAGTACGGGACAGGGGGGAGGACAGCCCCAGCATTTT. The full variable domain, in which reference TRBV19 and TRBJ1-5 provide the parts outside the CDR3, is DGGITQSPKYLFRKEGQNVTLSCEQNLNHDAMYWYRQDPGQGLRLIYYSQIVNDFQKGDIAEGYSVSREKKESFPLTVTSAQKNPTAFYLCASSTGQGGGQPQHFGDGTRLSIL.

The rearrangement joins TRBV30 to TRBJ1-5, with no clear D. The CDR3 sequence is 14 residues long. Germline V gene sequence: CDR1 GTSNPN, CDR2 SVGIG (reference sequence). Trimming pared 0 bases from V and 7 bases from J, leaving 13 bases between. CDR3 DNA sequence: TGTGCCTGGAGTGTACGAGGGCTTGGGCAGCCCCAGCATTTT. This translates into CAWSVRGLGQPQHF.

The chain combines TRBV6-5 with TRBJ2-1; TRBD2 might be the D (5 bases). Germline V CDR1 and CDR2: MNHEY, SVGAGI. The CDR3 consists of 15 residues. V was clipped by 2 bases and J by 1 base, with 9 bases between them. For the CDR3, the DNA is TGTGCCAGCAGTTACCGACTAACTTCCTACAATGAGCAGTTCTTC. It translates to CASSYRLTSYNEQFF.

The chain uses TRBV28 and TRBJ2-2; D is uncertain. Trimming took 3 bases from V and 1 from J, leaving 6 bases between them. Germline V gene lookup returns CDR1 MDHEN and CDR2 SYDVKM. This CDR3 region has 14 residues. The CDR3 sequence is CASSFFGNTGELFF. The CDR3, as DNA: TGTGCCAGCAGTTTTTTCGGGAACACCGGGGAGCTGTTTTTT.

The CDR3: CASSYFRVNTEAFF. CDR3 sequence (DNA): TGTGCCAGCAGTTACTTCAGGGTGAACACTGAAGCTTTCTTT. The chain joins TRBV6-5 to TRBJ1-1, with D possibly TRBD1 on 5 matching bases. The CDR3 has 14 residues. Germline V gene data show CDR1 as MNHEY and CDR2 as SVGAGI. The V gene lost 1 base and the J gene lost 0 bases, with 6 bases spanning the gap.

The gene calls are TRBV10-3 and TRBJ1-1, with TRBD1 matching 7 bases. The J segment lost 3 bases and the V segment lost 5 bases, leaving 6 bases of the junction unmatched. The CDR3 totals 14 residues. The V gene's germline CDR1 is ENHRY and CDR2 SYGVKD. In nucleotides, the CDR3 is TGTGCCATCAGTCAAACAGGGGTCGACACTGAAGCTTTCTTT. Protein sequence: CAISQTGVDTEAFF.

The chain is built from TRBV29-1 and TRBJ2-1, with 7 bases fitting TRBD1. Looked up from germline, CDR1 is SQVTM and CDR2 is ANQGSEA. V was clipped by 6 bases and J by 0 bases; unmatched bases: 5. There are 14 residues in the CDR3. CDR3 sequence (DNA): TGCAGCGTGCCCGGGACAGCCTCCTACAATGAGCAGTTCTTC. It yields the protein CSVPGTASYNEQFF.

J is TRBJ2-7 and V is TRBV20-1; no firm D call. CDR3 length: 11 residues. Germline-derived CDR1 and CDR2 are DFQATT and SNEGSKA (reference sequence). CDR3 in DNA: TGCAGCCAGGAAGAAACCTACGAGCAGTACTTC. As protein: CSQEETYEQYF.

The chain carries TRBV5-4 and TRBJ1-2; D unclear. Germline CDR1 is SGHNT and CDR2 is YYREEE (reference sequence). The CDR3 sequence is 12 residues long. Trimming removed 4 bases at V and 4 bases at J, with 8 bases between. CDR3 in amino acids: CASSGVSYGYTF. In DNA form, the CDR3 reads TGTGCCAGCAGCGGAGTCAGCTATGGCTACACCTTC.

The chain is built from TRBV11-3 and TRBJ1-1; tentative D call: TRBD1 (6 bases). Germline CDR1 SGHNT, CDR2 YENEEA. CDR3 length: 13 amino acids. V was shortened by 9 bases and J by 1 base, with 12 bases between the two germline ends. The CDR3 DNA is TGTGCCAGTTCAGGGGATTGGAACACTGAAGCTTTCTTT. Amino acid sequence: CASSGDWNTEAFF. Drawing the rest from reference TRBV11-3 and TRBJ1-1, the complete variable domain is EAGVVQSPRYKIIEKKQPVAFWCNPISGHNTLYWYLQNLGQGPELLIRYENEEAVDDSQLPKDRFSAERLKGVDSTLKIQPAELGDSAVYLCASSGDWNTEAFFGQGTRLTVV.

The rearrangement joins TRBV4-1 to TRBJ2-3; the match to TRBD2 covers 11 bases. The CDR3 runs 17 residues. Germline V gene sequence: CDR1 MGHRA, CDR2 YSYEKL. The ends lost 4 bases at V and 3 bases at J; junction bases unmatched: 9. The CDR3 DNA reads as TGCGCCAGCAGCCCTATAGCGGGGGGGCCAATTACAGATACGCAGTATTTT. It specifies CASSPIAGGPITDTQYF.

The genes are TRBV27 and TRBJ1-1, with 7 bases matching TRBD1. The J segment lost 7 bases and the V segment lost 4 bases, leaving 9 bases of the junction unmatched. The germline V gene has CDR1 MNHEY and CDR2 SMNVEV (reference sequence). The CDR3 is made up of 14 amino acids. The CDR3 here is CASSSLNTGDEAFF. The DNA of the CDR3 is TGTGCCAGCAGTTCCCTTAATACAGGGGATGAAGCTTTCTTT.

In this sample, this clone turned up once. The chain links TRBV14 to TRBJ2-7; a possible D gene is TRBD2 (6 bases). V gave up 10 bases and J gave up 5 bases, with 21 bases separating them. The CDR3 extends over 14 amino acids. Germline-derived CDR1 and CDR2 are SGHDN and FVKESK. The CDR3 DNA sequence: TGTGCCACCGCGCCACTAGCCACACTCAACGAGCAGTACTTC. Protein product: CATAPLATLNEQYF.

The rearrangement joins TRBV28 to TRBJ2-3; TRBD2 matches 7 bases. V was pared by 2 bases and J by 0 bases, with 5 bases of the junction left unmatched. The CDR3 extends over 16 amino acids. Germline loops: CDR1 MDHEN, CDR2 SYDVKM. The chain's CDR3 is CASSLRLAESTDTQYF. The CDR3 region has the DNA TGTGCCAGCAGTTTACGGCTAGCGGAGAGCACAGATACGCAGTATTTT.

The chain is built from TRBV7-9 and TRBJ1-4; D is unresolved. Trimming cost V 2 bases and J 7 bases, with 8 bases left between them. The germline V gene has CDR1 SEHNR and CDR2 FQNEAQ (reference sequence). The length of the CDR3 is 13 residues. The CDR3 region has the DNA TGTGCCAGCAGCTTAACGGGTGGTGAAAAACTGTTTTTT. This codes for CASSLTGGEKLFF.

This sequence joins TRBV12-5 and TRBJ1-3; TRBD1 matches at 9 bases. Germline V gene data show CDR1 as LGHNT and CDR2 as FRNRAP. CDR3 length: 21 residues. J lost 1 base, V lost 0 bases, and 16 bases had no gene match. The CDR3 reads CASGLVQKGQGRSYSGNTIYF. The CDR3 nucleotides read TGTGCTAGTGGTTTGGTACAAAAGGGACAGGGAAGAAGTTATTCTGGAAACACCATATATTTT.

This clone was observed once. CDR3 residues: CASSPGRGGTEAFF. CDR3 nucleotides: TGTGCCAGCAGCCCAGGGAGGGGGGGCACTGAAGCTTTCTTT. The V and J genes are TRBV7-6 and TRBJ1-1, with D perhaps matching TRBD1 (6 bases). Trimming left V 5 bases short and J 4 bases short, with 14 bases between. The germline V gene encodes CDR1 SGHVS and CDR2 FNYEAQ. This CDR3 is 14 amino acids long.

V gene TRBV2 combines with J gene TRBJ2-3; D gene uncertain. This CDR3 is built from 16 residues. The V gene's germline CDR1 is SNHLY and CDR2 FYNNEI. V lost 2 bases, J lost 3 bases, and 15 bases lay in between. The DNA of the CDR3 is TGTGCCAGCAGTGAAAAGCCAGCGTCTGTAACAGATACGCAGTATTTT. Translating it yields CASSEKPASVTDTQYF.

The chain links TRBV18 to TRBJ2-3, with TRBD2 identical over 8 bases. J was trimmed by 6 bases and V by 4 bases; bases with no gene match: 12. The CDR3 spans 16 residues. CDR1 KGHSH and CDR2 LQKENI come from the germline V gene. Here the CDR3 reads CASSRILAVQTDTQYF. CDR3 sequence (DNA): TGTGCCAGCTCACGCATACTAGCGGTCCAGACGGATACGCAGTATTTT.

V is TRBV11-2 and J is TRBJ1-3; weak D call: TRBD1 (5 bases). Per germline, CDR1 SGHAT and CDR2 FQNNGV. The CDR3 is made up of 15 amino acids. Trimming took 0 bases from V and 4 from J, leaving 10 bases between them. CDR3 in amino acids: CASSLERGVGNTIYF. The CDR3 DNA follows: TGTGCCAGCAGCTTAGAGCGGGGGGTCGGAAACACCATATATTTT.

The chain employs TRBV7-9 and TRBJ2-7; 9 bases are shared with TRBD1. The CDR3 runs to 17 residues. Per germline, CDR1 SEHNR and CDR2 FQNEAQ (reference sequence). J was trimmed by 2 bases and V by 5 bases; bases with no gene match: 13. CDR3 nucleotide sequence: TGTGCCAGCAGCGGGCCAGGACAGGGGCCCCCCCCCTACGAGCAGTACTTC. Translated, it gives CASSGPGQGPPPYEQYF.

V is TRBV27 and J is TRBJ1-6, with no clear D. Germline-derived CDR1 and CDR2 are MNHEY and SMNVEV (reference sequence). This CDR3 has 20 amino acids. With 1 base removed from V and 0 bases from J, the gap between germline ends came to 19 bases. CDR3 protein: CASSLWFSTEESSYNSPLHF. The CDR3 DNA is TGTGCCAGCAGTTTATGGTTCAGCACGGAGGAGAGCTCCTATAATTCACCCCTCCACTTT.

This chain joins TRBV19 and TRBJ1-2; possible D gene TRBD1, 5 bases. Trimming took off 11 bases at V and 4 bases at J, with 17 bases between the two ends. CDR1 is LNHDA, CDR2 SQIVND, per germline (reference sequence). This CDR3 comprises 13 residues. This CDR3 is CAVLAAGAYGYTF. In DNA, the CDR3 is TGTGCCGTACTAGCTGCCGGGGCCTATGGCTACACCTTC. Combining the CDR3 with reference TRBV19 and TRBJ1-2 gives the whole variable domain DGGITQSPKYLFRKEGQNVTLSCEQNLNHDAMYWYRQDPGQGLRLIYYSQIVNDFQKGDIAEGYSVSREKKESFPLTVTSAQKNPTAFYLCAVLAAGAYGYTFGSGTRLTVV.

This chain uses TRBV7-8 with TRBJ1-4; a weak D match, TRBD1 (5 bases). CDR3 length: 14 amino acids. Germline CDR1 is SGHVS and CDR2 is FQNEAQ. Deletions cut 2 bases from V and 8 bases from J, with 12 bases between. The CDR3 loop reads CASSLSSGEEKLFF. In DNA form, the CDR3 reads TGTGCCAGCAGCTTATCATCGGGGGAAGAAAAACTGTTTTTT.